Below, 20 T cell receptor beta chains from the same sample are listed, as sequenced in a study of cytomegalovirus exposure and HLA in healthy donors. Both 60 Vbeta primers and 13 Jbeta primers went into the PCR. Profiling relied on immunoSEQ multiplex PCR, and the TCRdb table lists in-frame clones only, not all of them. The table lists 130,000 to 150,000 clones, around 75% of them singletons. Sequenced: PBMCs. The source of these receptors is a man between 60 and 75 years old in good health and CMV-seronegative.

CDR3 sequence (DNA): TGTGCCAGCAGCTTGGCCGGGGGGTTTGACAATGAGCAGTTCTTC. Translation gives CASSLAGGFDNEQFF. This sequence joins TRBV7-9 and TRBJ2-1; 7 nucleotides match TRBD2. This CDR3 has 15 amino acids. The germline V gene encodes CDR1 SEHNR and CDR2 FQNEAQ (reference sequence). Trimming took 3 bases from V and 5 from J; bases not matched to a gene: 7. The entire variable domain, with the rest obtained from reference TRBV7-9 and TRBJ2-1, is as follows: DTGVSQNPRHKITKRGQNVTFRCDPISEHNRLYWYRQTLGQGPEFLTYFQNEAQLEKSRLLSDRFSAERPKGSFSTLEIQRTEQGDSAMYLCASSLAGGFDNEQFFGPGTRLTVL.

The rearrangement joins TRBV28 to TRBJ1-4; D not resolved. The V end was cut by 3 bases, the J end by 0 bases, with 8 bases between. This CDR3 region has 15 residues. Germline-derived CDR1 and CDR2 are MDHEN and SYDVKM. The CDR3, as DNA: TGTGCCAGCAGTTTTTCAGGCACAACTAATGAAAAACTGTTTTTT. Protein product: CASSFSGTTNEKLFF.

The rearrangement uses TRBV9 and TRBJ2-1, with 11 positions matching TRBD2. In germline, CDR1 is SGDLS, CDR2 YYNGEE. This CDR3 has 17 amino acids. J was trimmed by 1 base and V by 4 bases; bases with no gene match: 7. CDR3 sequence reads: CASSKRLAGGSYNEQFF. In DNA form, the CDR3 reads TGTGCCAGCAGCAAGCGTCTAGCGGGAGGATCCTACAATGAGCAGTTCTTC.

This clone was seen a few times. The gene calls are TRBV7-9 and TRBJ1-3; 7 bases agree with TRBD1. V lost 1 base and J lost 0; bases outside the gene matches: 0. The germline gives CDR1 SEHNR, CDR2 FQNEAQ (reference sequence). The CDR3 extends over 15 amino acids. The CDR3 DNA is TGTGCCAGCAGCTTAGGACAGGGCTCTGGAAACACCATATATTTT. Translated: CASSLGQGSGNTIYF.

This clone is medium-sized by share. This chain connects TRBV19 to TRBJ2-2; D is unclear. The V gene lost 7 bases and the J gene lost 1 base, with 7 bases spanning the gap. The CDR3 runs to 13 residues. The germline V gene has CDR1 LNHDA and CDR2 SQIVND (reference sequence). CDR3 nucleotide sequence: TGTGCCAGTAACTCTCTGAACACCGGGGAGCTGTTTTTT. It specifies CASNSLNTGELFF.

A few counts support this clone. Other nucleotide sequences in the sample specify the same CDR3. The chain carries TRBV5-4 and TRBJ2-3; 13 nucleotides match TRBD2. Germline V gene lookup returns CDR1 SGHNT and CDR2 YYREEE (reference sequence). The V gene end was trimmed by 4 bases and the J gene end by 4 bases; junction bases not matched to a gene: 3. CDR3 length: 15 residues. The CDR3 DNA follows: TGTGCCAGCAGCCCCGGACTAGCGGGAGCAGATACGCAGTATTTT. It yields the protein CASSPGLAGADTQYF. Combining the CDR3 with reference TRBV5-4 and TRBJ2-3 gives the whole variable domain ETGVTQSPTHLIKTRGQQVTLRCSSQSGHNTVSWYQQALGQGPQFIFQYYREEENGRGNFPPRFSGLQFPNYSSELNVNALELDDSALYLCASSPGLAGADTQYFGPGTRLTVL.

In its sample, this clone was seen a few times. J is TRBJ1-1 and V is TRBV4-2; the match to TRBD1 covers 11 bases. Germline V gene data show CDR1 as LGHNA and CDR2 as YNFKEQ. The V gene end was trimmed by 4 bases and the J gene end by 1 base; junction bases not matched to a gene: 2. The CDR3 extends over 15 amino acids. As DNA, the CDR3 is TGTGCCAGCAGCCCTGGACAGGGGGCGAACACTGAAGCTTTCTTT. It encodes CASSPGQGANTEAFF.

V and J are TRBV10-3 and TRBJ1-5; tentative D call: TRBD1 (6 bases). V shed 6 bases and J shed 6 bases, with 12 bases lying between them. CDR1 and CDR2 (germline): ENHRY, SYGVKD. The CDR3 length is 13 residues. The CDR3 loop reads CAIRGGAGQPQHF. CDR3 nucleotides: TGTGCCATCAGGGGGGGGGCAGGTCAGCCCCAGCATTTT.

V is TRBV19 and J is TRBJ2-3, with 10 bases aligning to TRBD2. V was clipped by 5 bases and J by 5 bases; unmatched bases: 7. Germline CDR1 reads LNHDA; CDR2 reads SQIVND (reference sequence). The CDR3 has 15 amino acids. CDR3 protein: CASSSLAGLKDTQYF. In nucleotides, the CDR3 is TGTGCCAGTAGTTCACTAGCGGGACTAAAAGATACGCAGTATTTT.

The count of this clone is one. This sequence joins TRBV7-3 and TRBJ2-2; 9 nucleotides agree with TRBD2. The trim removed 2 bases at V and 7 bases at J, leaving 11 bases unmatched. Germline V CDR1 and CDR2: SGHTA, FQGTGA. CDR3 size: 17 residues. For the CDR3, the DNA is TGTGCCAGCAGCTTATTGAGTAGCGGGAGCTTAGGCGGGGAGCTGTTTTTT. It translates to CASSLLSSGSLGGELFF.

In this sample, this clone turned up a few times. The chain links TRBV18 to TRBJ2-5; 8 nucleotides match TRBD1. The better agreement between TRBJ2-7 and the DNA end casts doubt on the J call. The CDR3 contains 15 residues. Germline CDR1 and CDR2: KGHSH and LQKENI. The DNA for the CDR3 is TGTGCCAGCTCACCATGGGACAGGACCGATTACGAGCAGTACTTC. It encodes CASSPWDRTDYEQYF.

The CDR3 loop reads CAWSFQQGWDYGYTF. The DNA of the CDR3 is TGTGCCTGGAGTTTTCAACAGGGTTGGGACTATGGCTACACCTTC. The V and J genes are TRBV30 and TRBJ1-2; the D gene is possibly TRBD1 (6 bases). Germline CDR1 GTSNPN, CDR2 SVGIG (reference sequence). V was clipped by 2 bases and J by 3 bases, with 16 bases between them. The CDR3 totals 15 residues.

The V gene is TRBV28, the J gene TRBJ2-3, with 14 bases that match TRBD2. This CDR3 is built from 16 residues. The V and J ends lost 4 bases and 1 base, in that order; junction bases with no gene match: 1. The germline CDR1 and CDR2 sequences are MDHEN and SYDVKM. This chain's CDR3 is CASSWGLAGGTDTQYF. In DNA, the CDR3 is TGTGCCAGCAGTTGGGGACTAGCGGGGGGCACAGATACGCAGTATTTT.

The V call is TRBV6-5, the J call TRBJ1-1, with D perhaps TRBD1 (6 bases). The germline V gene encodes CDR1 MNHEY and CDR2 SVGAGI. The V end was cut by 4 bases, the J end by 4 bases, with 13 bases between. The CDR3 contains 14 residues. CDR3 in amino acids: CASSLSRGATEAFF. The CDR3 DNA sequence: TGTGCCAGCAGTTTATCCAGGGGTGCCACTGAAGCTTTCTTT.

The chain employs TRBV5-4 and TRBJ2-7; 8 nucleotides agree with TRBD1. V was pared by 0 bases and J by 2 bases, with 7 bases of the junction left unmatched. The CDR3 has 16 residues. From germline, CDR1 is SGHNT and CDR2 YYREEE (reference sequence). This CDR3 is CASSLGTGRMTYEQYF. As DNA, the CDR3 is TGTGCCAGCAGCTTGGGGACAGGGCGTATGACCTACGAGCAGTACTTC. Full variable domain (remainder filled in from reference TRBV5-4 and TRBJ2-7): ETGVTQSPTHLIKTRGQQVTLRCSSQSGHNTVSWYQQALGQGPQFIFQYYREEENGRGNFPPRFSGLQFPNYSSELNVNALELDDSALYLCASSLGTGRMTYEQYFGPGTRLTVT.

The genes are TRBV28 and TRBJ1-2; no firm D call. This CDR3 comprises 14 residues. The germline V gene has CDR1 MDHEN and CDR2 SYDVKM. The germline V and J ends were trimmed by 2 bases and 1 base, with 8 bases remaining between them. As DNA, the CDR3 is TGTGCCAGCAGTTTACCCGGTTTTAACTATGGCTACACCTTC. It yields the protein CASSLPGFNYGYTF.

The DNA for the CDR3 is TGTGCCAGCACCCCCTCTGGGGCCAGGTCCTACGAGCAGTACTTC. It is translated as CASTPSGARSYEQYF. The chain has TRBV28 and TRBJ2-7; TRBD1 might be the D (5 bases). The CDR3 consists of 15 residues. V lost 7 bases and J lost 1, with 17 bases in between. Germline CDR1 reads MDHEN; CDR2 reads SYDVKM.

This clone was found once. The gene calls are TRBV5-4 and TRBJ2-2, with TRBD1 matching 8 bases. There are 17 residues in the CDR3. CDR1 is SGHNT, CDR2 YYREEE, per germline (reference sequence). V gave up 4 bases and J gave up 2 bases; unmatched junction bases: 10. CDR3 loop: CASSPMTGEVNTGELFF. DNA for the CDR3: TGTGCCAGCAGCCCCATGACAGGGGAGGTCAACACCGGGGAGCTGTTTTTT. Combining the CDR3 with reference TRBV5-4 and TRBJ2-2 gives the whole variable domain ETGVTQSPTHLIKTRGQQVTLRCSSQSGHNTVSWYQQALGQGPQFIFQYYREEENGRGNFPPRFSGLQFPNYSSELNVNALELDDSALYLCASSPMTGEVNTGELFFGEGSRLTVL.

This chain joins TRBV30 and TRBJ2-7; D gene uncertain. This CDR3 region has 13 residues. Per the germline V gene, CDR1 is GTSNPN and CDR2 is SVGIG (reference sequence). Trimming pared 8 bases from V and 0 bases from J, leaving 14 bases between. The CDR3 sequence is CATTWFSSYEQYF. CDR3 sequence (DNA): TGTGCCACTACCTGGTTTTCCTCCTACGAGCAGTACTTC.

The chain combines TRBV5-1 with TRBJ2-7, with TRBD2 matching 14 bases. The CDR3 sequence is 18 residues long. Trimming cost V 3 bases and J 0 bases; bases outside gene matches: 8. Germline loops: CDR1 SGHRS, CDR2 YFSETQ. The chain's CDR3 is CASSWGLAGVELSYEQYF. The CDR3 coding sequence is TGCGCCAGCAGCTGGGGACTAGCGGGAGTAGAGCTCTCCTACGAGCAGTACTTC.